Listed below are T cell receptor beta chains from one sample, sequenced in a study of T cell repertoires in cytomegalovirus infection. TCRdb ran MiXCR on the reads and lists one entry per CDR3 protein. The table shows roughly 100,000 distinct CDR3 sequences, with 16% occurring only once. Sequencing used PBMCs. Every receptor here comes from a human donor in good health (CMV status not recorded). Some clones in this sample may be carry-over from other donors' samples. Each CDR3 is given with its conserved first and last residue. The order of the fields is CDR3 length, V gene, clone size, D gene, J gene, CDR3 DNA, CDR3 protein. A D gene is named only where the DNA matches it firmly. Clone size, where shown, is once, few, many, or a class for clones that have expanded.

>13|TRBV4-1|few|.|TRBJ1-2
TGCGCCAGCAGCCAACGGGCGGGGGATGGCTACACCTTC
CASSQRAGDGYTF
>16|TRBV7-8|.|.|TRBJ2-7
TGTGCCAGCAGCACCCAGTTTCAAGGTGGCGCCTACGAGCAGTACTTC
CASSTQFQGGAYEQYF
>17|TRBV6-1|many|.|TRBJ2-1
TGTGCCAGCAGCGTCAGCAGGGGCGCTTCCCCCTACAATGAGCAGTTCTTC
CASSVSRGASPYNEQFF
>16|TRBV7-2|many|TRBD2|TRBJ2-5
TGTGCCAGCAGCTTATGGGCTAGCGGGGGCCAAGAGACCCAGTACTTC
CASSLWASGGQETQYF
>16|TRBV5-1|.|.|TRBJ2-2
TGCGCCAGCAGCTTGGCCCGGACGGCGAACACCGGGGAGCTGTTTTTT
CASSLARTANTGELFF
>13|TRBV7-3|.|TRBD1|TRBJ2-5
TGTGCCAGCAGCACTGACAGGGTGGCTACCCAGTACTTC
CASSTDRVATQYF
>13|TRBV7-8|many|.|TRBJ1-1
TGTGCCAGCAGCCCCCTACCCGGAACTGAAGCTTTCTTT
CASSPLPGTEAFF
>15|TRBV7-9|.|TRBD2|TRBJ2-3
TGTGCCAGCAGCTTCGACGGGGGGGCCGTAGATACGCAGTATTTT
CASSFDGGAVDTQYF
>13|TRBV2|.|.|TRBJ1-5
TGTGCCAGCACGCAGGGCGTCGAACAGCCCCAGCATTTT
CASTQGVEQPQHF
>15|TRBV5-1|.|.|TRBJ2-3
TGCGCCAGCAGCCCTAGACAGTCTAGCACAGATACGCAGTATTTT
CASSPRQSSTDTQYF
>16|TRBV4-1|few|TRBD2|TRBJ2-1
TGCGCCAGCAGCCAAGATACAGCGGGGGGGCGGAATGAGCAGTTCTTC
CASSQDTAGGRNEQFF
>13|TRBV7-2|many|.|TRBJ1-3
TGTGCCAGCAGCTTAGACAGAGGAAACACCATATATTTT
CASSLDRGNTIYF
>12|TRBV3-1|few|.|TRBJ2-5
TGTGCCAGCAGCCAGGGGGCTGAGACCCAGTACTTC
CASSQGAETQYF
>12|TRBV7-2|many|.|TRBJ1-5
TGTGCCAGCAGCCCCGGGGGACAGCCCCAGCATTTT
CASSPGGQPQHF
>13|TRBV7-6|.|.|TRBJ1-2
TGTGCCAGCAGCTTCAGGGAGAACTATGGCTACACCTTC
CASSFRENYGYTF
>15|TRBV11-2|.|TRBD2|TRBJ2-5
TGTGCCAGCAGCTCACCGGGACTAGGGCGTGAGACCCAGTACTTC
CASSSPGLGRETQYF
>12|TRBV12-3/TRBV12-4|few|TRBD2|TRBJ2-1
TGTGCCAGCAGGAAAGCGGGGGGCGAGCAGTTCTTC
CASRKAGGEQFF